What follows describes a single TCR beta chain. Its antigen is unidentified. The record originates from a study of cytomegalovirus exposure and HLA in healthy donors. V shed 8 bases and J shed 7 bases, with 12 bases lying between them. The CDR3 consists of 11 residues. Germline-derived CDR1 and CDR2 are MNHEY and SVGAGI. Findings and caveats of the study: In an earlier analysis, productive rearrangement rates for most beta V segments clustered near 87% or 30%. TRBV6-2, TRBV6-3 and some other V segments were excluded as indistinguishable. Reports state that TCR beta sequences accurately predicted most subjects' HLA-A and HLA-B alleles.

Amplification used 60 Vbeta primers and 13 Jbeta primers. Using immunoSEQ multiplex PCR, the repertoire was profiled, and TCRdb retains in-frame clones only, with some absent. The sample records nearly 110,000 clones, roughly 87% being singletons. The gene calls are TRBV6-5 and TRBJ2-7, with a weak D call TRBD1 (5 bases). What was sequenced was PBMCs. The receptor was derived from a man aged 25 to 40 in good health and CMV-seropositive. As DNA, the CDR3 is TGTGCCAGCGGTCCAGGGATAGAGCAGTACTTC. It translates to CASGPGIEQYF.